This section outlines one T cell receptor (beta chain) sequence together with its context. Its antigen is not identified. The entry originates in a study of molecular identifiers for immune sequencing clone quantification. Whole-study results and caveats: Highly expanded clone sizes could be underestimated by identical TCR molecules sharing a barcode. Over 98% of effector molecules, yet under 1% of naive-cell molecules, were held by clones above 20 RNA copies.

Libraries from naive CD8 cells were generated from 20,000 to 1,000,000 sorted cells (with 10%, 30% or 50% RNA). CDR1 and CDR2 (germline): MNHNY, SVGAGI (reference sequence). CDR3 size: 12 residues. Losses at the gene ends were 11 bases for V and 10 bases for J; bases not matched to a gene: 13. Bulk libraries came from a prior protocol with listed TCR primers. TCRdb independently ran MiXCR on the PCR reads; one entry per CDR3 protein. The data contain over 600,000 distinct CDR3 sequences, 20% of them singletons. Sequenced sample: naive CD8+ T cells from blood, with Jurkat cell RNA spiked in. As for subset: FACS-sorted CD8+CD4-CCR7+CD45RA+ naive T cells. The TCR sequence derives from a human donor in good health. Some libraries in this study had Jurkat cell RNA spiked in. The rearrangement uses TRBV6-6 and TRBJ1-1; 7 nucleotides agree with TRBD1. CDR3 in DNA: TGTGCCGGGGGACAGCTCTTTGGTGGAGCTTTCTTT. The encoded protein is CAGGQLFGGAFF.